A single sample gave rise to the 11 T cell receptor beta chains below, sequenced in a study of T cells in Graves' hyperthyroidism and ophthalmopathy. Regions amplified from RNA transcripts were the TCR beta CDR3 regions. Using the HTBI primer set, a first-round RT-PCR was run on the TCR CDR3. TCRdb redid the calling of the multiplex PCR reads with MiXCR, one entry per CDR3 protein. The sample has about 640,000 distinct CDR3 sequences; 20% to 25% are singletons. The sequenced sample was blood. The receptors originated from a man aged 25-40 years with Graves' ophthalmopathy.

The chain recombines TRBV19 with TRBJ1-5; 9 nucleotides match TRBD1. The CDR3 extends over 16 amino acids. V lost 7 bases, J lost 1 base, and 8 bases stayed unmatched. Germline V gene sequence: CDR1 LNHDA, CDR2 SQIVND (reference sequence). The CDR3 sequence: CASNTQGAPSNQPQHF. The CDR3 DNA reads as TGTGCCAGTAACACACAGGGGGCGCCCAGCAATCAGCCCCAGCATTTT.

This clonotype was counted at least ten times. The rearrangement joins TRBV30 to TRBJ2-7; TRBD1 might be the D (5 bases). Trimming removed 0 bases from V and 2 bases from J, with 8 bases in between. Germline assignment: CDR1 GTSNPN and CDR2 SVGIG (reference sequence). The CDR3 totals 13 residues. The CDR3 nucleotides are TGTGCCTGGAGTGTACAGGCCCCCTACGAGCAGTACTTC. It encodes CAWSVQAPYEQYF.

This CDR3 reads CASSPTPRVMPDTQYF. CDR3 bases: TGCGCCAGCAGCCCGACCCCTAGGGTTATGCCAGATACGCAGTATTTT. V and J are TRBV5-1 and TRBJ2-3; D call uncertain. Germline V CDR1 and CDR2: SGHRS, YFSETQ. This CDR3 has 16 residues. Deletions cut 4 bases from V and 4 bases from J, with 19 bases between. The variable domain in full, with the rest retrieved from reference TRBV5-1 and TRBJ2-3, is KAGVTQTPRYLIKTRGQQVTLSCSPISGHRSVSWYQQTPGQGLQFLFEYFSETQRNKGNFPGRFSGRQFSNSRSEMNVSTLELGDSALYLCASSPTPRVMPDTQYFGPGTRLTVL.

The rearrangement joins TRBV3-1 to TRBJ1-3; no firm D call. The V end lost 1 base, the J end lost 0 bases, and 4 bases lay between the germline ends. The V gene's germline CDR1 is LGHDT and CDR2 YNNKEL (reference sequence). The CDR3 has 14 amino acids. The CDR3 sequence is CASSQGLSGNTIYF. DNA for the CDR3: TGTGCCAGCAGCCAAGGGCTCTCTGGAAACACCATATATTTT.

V usage is TRBV2 and J usage is TRBJ2-7, with D tentatively TRBD1 (6 bases). The CDR3 spans 13 residues. Trimming cost V 6 bases and J 4 bases, with 13 bases left between them. Germline V gene data show CDR1 as SNHLY and CDR2 as FYNNEI. The CDR3, as DNA: TGTGCCAGCAGACGATGGGGGCAATACGAGCAGTACTTC. Residues: CASRRWGQYEQYF.

This clonotype has just a few counts. The V gene is TRBV6-1, the J gene TRBJ2-7; 9 positions match TRBD2. This CDR3 is built from 15 residues. V lost 3 bases to trimming and J lost 2 bases; unmatched junction nucleotides: 5. Germline V gene sequence: CDR1 MNHNS, CDR2 SASEGT. The CDR3 here is CASSEGTSLTYEQYF. In nucleotides, the CDR3 is TGTGCCAGCAGTGAGGGGACTAGCCTTACCTACGAGCAGTACTTC.

This clonotype appeared a few times. The chain has TRBV20-1 and TRBJ2-7; possibly TRBD1 or TRBD2 for D (5 bases each). The germline V gene has CDR1 DFQATT and CDR2 SNEGSKA (reference sequence). The CDR3 length is 12 residues. The V end was cut by 6 bases, the J end by 6 bases, with 15 bases between. CDR3 protein: CSAEGFMREQYF. The CDR3 DNA sequence: TGCAGTGCCGAGGGGTTTATGCGCGAGCAGTACTTC.

The genes are TRBV7-9 and TRBJ2-1, with 8 positions matching TRBD2. Trimming at V came to 4 bases and at J to 0 bases, leaving 17 bases not matched to a gene. Germline V gene data show CDR1 as SEHNR and CDR2 as FQNEAQ (reference sequence). The CDR3 has 20 residues. The chain's CDR3 is CASSSKGTGGTRSSYNEQFF. The CDR3 DNA is TGTGCCAGCAGCTCAAAGGGCACGGGCGGGACTAGGAGCTCCTACAATGAGCAGTTCTTC.

This clonotype was counted only a few times. The CDR3 protein is CASSLGEGNDSPLHF. CDR3 nucleotide sequence: TGTGCCAGCAGTTTAGGGGAGGGGAATGATTCACCCCTCCACTTT. The rearrangement links TRBV27 to TRBJ1-6; possibly TRBD1 for D (5 bases). V lost 2 bases and J 8 bases, leaving 13 bases between the germline ends. This CDR3 has 15 amino acids. Germline CDR1 reads MNHEY; CDR2 reads SMNVEV (reference sequence).

The rearrangement uses TRBV19 and TRBJ2-7; D possibly matches TRBD1 or TRBD2 (5 bases each). The CDR3 sequence is 12 residues long. V was shortened by 2 bases and J by 7 bases, with 9 bases between the two germline ends. CDR1 is LNHDA and CDR2 is SQIVND in the germline V gene (reference sequence). The CDR3 DNA sequence: TGTGCCAGTAGTATACAGGGCGGGGAGCAGTACTTC. Translating gives CASSIQGGEQYF. Full variable domain (remainder filled in from reference TRBV19 and TRBJ2-7): DGGITQSPKYLFRKEGQNVTLSCEQNLNHDAMYWYRQDPGQGLRLIYYSQIVNDFQKGDIAEGYSVSREKKESFPLTVTSAQKNPTAFYLCASSIQGGEQYFGPGTRLTVT.

This clonotype was detected many times. V gene TRBV30 combines with J gene TRBJ1-1; D ambiguous. Per germline, CDR1 GTSNPN and CDR2 SVGIG (reference sequence). The ends were cut back, 3 bases at V and 11 bases at J, with 16 bases in the middle. The CDR3 totals 12 residues. CDR3 sequence: CAWSAPRPWAFF. The CDR3, as DNA: TGTGCCTGGAGCGCCCCCAGACCATGGGCTTTCTTT.